One and the same sample provided the 17 T cell receptor beta chains below, sequenced in a study of tumor-infiltrating lymphocytes in primary liver carcinoma. Total RNA and DNA came together from approximately 20-30 mg of bulk tissue without cell sorting. A constant-region primer served to make TCR beta cDNA from approximately 490 ng total RNA. A slightly modified ARM-PCR protocol with three nested multiplex PCR rounds produced these TCR beta libraries. The first two PCR rounds, roughly 11 cycles each, used TRBV1-TRBV30 forward primers and a C-beta reverse primer. One entry per CDR3 protein results from TCRdb running MiXCR on the multiplex PCR reads. Of some 100,000 distinct CDR3 sequences in the sample, around two thirds are singletons; the top ten hold roughly an eighth. The sequencing input was liver tumor tissue from sampling region 2. As for subset: tumor region T2, inferior pole. Receptor source: a woman aged 55-75 years with primary liver carcinoma and hepatitis B virus infection.

The chain couples TRBV30 to TRBJ2-7, with 11 bases lining up with TRBD2. The CDR3 spans 15 residues. Germline CDR1 reads GTSNPN; CDR2 reads SVGIG (reference sequence). Trimming at V came to 6 bases and at J to 6 bases, leaving 13 bases not matched to a gene. The CDR3 sequence is CACHTSGSGISEQYF. CDR3 DNA sequence: TGTGCCTGCCACACTAGCGGGAGCGGAATCAGCGAGCAGTACTTC.

On this clonotype itself: Given a much more abundant clone one base away, this may be a read error. V and J are TRBV5-1 and TRBJ2-1, with 8 bases identical to TRBD2. J gave up 9 bases and V 0 bases, and 11 bases lay outside the gene matches. Germline V gene lookup returns CDR1 SGHRS and CDR2 YFSETQ. This CDR3 has 16 amino acids. The CDR3 sequence is CASSLVFGTRIGEQFF. The CDR3 DNA is TGCGCCAGCAGCTTGGTTTTCGGGACTAGAATCGGTGAGCAGTTCTTC.

Of note for this clonotype: A read error may explain this, as a much larger clone is one base away. J is TRBJ2-1 and V is TRBV7-9; 7 nucleotides agree with TRBD1. Per the germline V gene, CDR1 is SEHNR and CDR2 is FQNEAQ (reference sequence). The V gene end was trimmed by 5 bases and the J gene end by 4 bases; junction bases not matched to a gene: 5. This CDR3 has 14 amino acids. CDR3 protein: CASSIEGQYNEQFF. DNA for the CDR3: TGTGCCAGCAGCATAGAGGGACAGTACAATGAGCAGTTCTTC.

For this clonotype: Since the CDR3 does not end with the conserved phenylalanine or tryptophan, this likely comes from a read error. V and J are TRBV5-1 and TRBJ1-4; D ambiguous. CDR1 SGHRS and CDR2 YFSETQ come from the germline V gene. The CDR3 spans 13 residues. This CDR3 reads CASSPGANERLFL. For the CDR3, the DNA is TGCGCCAGCAGCCCGGGAGCGAATGAAAGACTGTTTTTA.

On this clonotype itself: A junction end diverges from the germline sequence, so it may reflect a read error. The gene calls are TRBV11-1 and TRBJ2-3; 11 nucleotides match TRBD2. Looked up from germline, CDR1 is SGHAT and CDR2 is FQDESV (reference sequence). This CDR3 spans 19 amino acids. The CDR3 region is CASSLRVPTSGRMTDTQYF. CDR3 sequence (DNA): TGTGCCAGCAGCTTAAGGGTCCCTACTAGCGGGAGAATGACAGATACTCAGTATTTT.

In the case of this clonotype: One end of the junction does not line up with germline, which may come from a read error. The chain joins TRBV4-1 to TRBJ1-2; D is uncertain. The germline CDR1 and CDR2 sequences are MGHRA and YSYEKL. The CDR3 totals 12 residues. The CDR3 DNA reads as TGCGCCAGCAGCCAGTCCCCATATGGCCACATCTTC. This codes for CASSQSPYGHIF.

Comments on this clonotype: A much larger clone lies a single base off, so this may be a read error. The chain joins TRBV5-1 to TRBJ2-3; no firm D call. There are 15 residues in the CDR3. Germline V gene data show CDR1 as SGHRS and CDR2 as YFSETQ. The V gene lost 1 base and the J gene lost 4 bases, with 13 bases spanning the gap. The CDR3 bases are TGCGCCAGCAGCTTGTTGGGCCAGCCCTCAGATACGCAGTATTTT. Amino acid sequence: CASSLLGQPSDTQYF. The full variable domain, completed using reference TRBV5-1 and TRBJ2-3, is KAGVTQTPRYLIKTRGQQVTLSCSPISGHRSVSWYQQTPGQGLQFLFEYFSETQRNKGNFPGRFSGRQFSNSRSEMNVSTLELGDSALYLCASSLLGQPSDTQYFGPGTRLTVL.

This clonotype was observed a few times. V usage is TRBV27 and J usage is TRBJ1-5; the D is unclear. Germline loops: CDR1 MNHEY, CDR2 SMNVEV (reference sequence). V lost 5 bases to trimming and J lost 0 bases, with 17 bases between them. This CDR3 spans 17 amino acids. CDR3 nucleotide sequence: TGTGCCAGCAGTCACCTTCGGGAGCCAAATAGCAATCAGCCCCAGCATTTT. Translated: CASSHLREPNSNQPQHF.

Concerning this clonotype: At one end, the junction sequence differs from germline, possibly due to a read error. This chain joins TRBV4-2 and TRBJ2-1; a weak D match, TRBD2 (5 bases). Germline values: CDR1 LGHNA, CDR2 YNFKEQ. The CDR3 runs 17 residues. Here the CDR3 reads CASRQEGSQRRYNEQFF. CDR3 nucleotide sequence: TGTGCCAGCAGACAAGAGGGATCCCAGCGGAGATACAATGAGCAGTTCTTC.

Concerning this clonotype itself: Relative to the germline gene, one junction end is altered; a read error may explain this. J is TRBJ1-1 and V is TRBV4-2; TRBD1 aligns across 7 bases. The CDR3 covers 16 residues. Germline V CDR1 and CDR2: LGHNA, YNFKEQ. CDR3 nucleotide sequence: TGTGCCAGCAGCCAAGAGGCCGGGACAGCGAACACTGAAGTTTTCTTT. This translates into CASSQEAGTANTEVFF.

With regard to this clonotype: The junction departs from germline at one end; a sequencing error may be responsible. J is TRBJ2-7 and V is TRBV12-3 or TRBV12-4; 7 bases agree with TRBD1. The CDR3 has 15 residues. CDR3 sequence (DNA): TGTGCCAGCAGTTTAGGGCAGGGGGATTTATATGAGCGGTACTTC. Encoded protein: CASSLGQGDLYERYF.

This clonotype was observed many times. The chain uses TRBV7-9 and TRBJ1-2, with no clear D. From germline, CDR1 is SEHNR and CDR2 FQNEAQ (reference sequence). Trimming stripped 1 base from V and 5 bases from J, with 11 bases between. The CDR3 is 14 residues long. The CDR3 DNA follows: TGTGCCAGCAGCTTAGAAGTGCCTGGGTATGGCTACACCTTC. This encodes CASSLEVPGYGYTF.

A note on this clonotype: Germline and junction disagree at one end, which may indicate a read error. The gene calls are TRBV5-6 and TRBJ2-7, with no clear D. The CDR3 loop spans 14 amino acids. Per germline, CDR1 SGHDT and CDR2 YYEEEE. The CDR3 DNA sequence: TGTGCCAGCAGCTTGACAGAGACCTCCTACGAGCAGTGCTTC. It yields the protein CASSLTETSYEQCF.

About this clonotype itself: At one boundary the junction diverges from the germline segment, which might be a read error. The chain links TRBV6-5 to TRBJ1-3, with D unclear. Per germline, CDR1 MNHEY and CDR2 SVGAGI. This CDR3 has 16 amino acids. CDR3 DNA sequence: TGTGCCAGCAGCGAAGTGTGCCGAACCTCTGGAAATACCATATATTTT. This translates into CASSEVCRTSGNTIYF.

In its sample, this clonotype is medium-sized (0.01 to 0.1%). The chain recombines TRBV28 with TRBJ2-3; D is possibly TRBD1 or TRBD2 (5 bases each). Trimming took off 6 bases at V and 0 bases at J, with 10 bases between the two ends. The CDR3 is 14 residues long. The V gene's germline CDR1 is MDHEN and CDR2 SYDVKM. The CDR3 DNA follows: TGTGCCAGCAGCTTAGGGACCAGCACAGATACGCAGTATTTT. This gives the protein CASSLGTSTDTQYF.

With respect to this clonotype: The final CDR3 position lacks the conserved phenylalanine or tryptophan, pointing to a likely read error. V usage is TRBV7-9 and J usage is TRBJ2-1, with 7 positions matching TRBD2. CDR1 is SEHNR, CDR2 FQNEAQ, per germline (reference sequence). The CDR3 extends over 15 amino acids. Germline trimming cut 7 bases from V and 5 bases from J; bases unmatched to any gene: 11. The CDR3 coding sequence is TGTGCCAGCAATCGCGGCGGGAGAAGCCACAATGAGCAGTTCTTG. Amino acid sequence: CASNRGGRSHNEQFL.

Remarks on this clonotype: It may be a read error: a sequence one base away is much more abundant. It is likely a read error, because the conserved phenylalanine at the end of the CDR3 is missing. The rearrangement uses TRBV7-9 and TRBJ1-6; D possibly corresponds to TRBD1 (6 bases). This CDR3 has 15 amino acids. The germline gives CDR1 SEHNR, CDR2 FQNEAQ (reference sequence). Trimming stripped 5 bases from V and 8 bases from J, with 16 bases between. The CDR3 sequence: CASSLTSGVDSPLHL. The DNA of the CDR3 is TGTGCCAGCAGCCTGACTTCAGGGGTTGATTCACCCCTCCACCTT.